The present T cell receptor (beta chain) was sequenced within a study of blood T cells in healthy people across ages. Per germline, CDR1 SGHRS and CDR2 YFSETQ. V shed 0 bases and J shed 8 bases, with 15 bases lying between them. The CDR3 has 15 amino acids. Primed by a sample-barcoded 5' primer and a J-beta primer mix, a second PCR proceeded for 7 to 11 cycles. MiXCR, run by TCRdb on the 5' RACE reads, gives a single entry per CDR3 protein. In the table there are hundreds of thousands of distinct CDR3 sequences, around 50% of which are singletons. The people who gave samples were healthy Caucasians from Russia, aged roughly 6 to 95.

The specimen sequenced was blood. The sequence was collected from a man aged 35 to 55 in good health. The chain uses TRBV5-1 and TRBJ2-1; tentatively, D is TRBD2 (5 bases). The CDR3: CASSLAGVVSDEQFF. DNA for the CDR3: TGCGCCAGCAGCTTGGCCGGGGTCGTCTCCGATGAGCAGTTCTTC.